The T cell receptor beta chain under discussion was sequenced for a study of blood T cell repertoires in COVID-19. On the study more broadly: The United States, Italy and Spain provided the acute and convalescent COVID-19 samples. In each case, the material was cDNA or gDNA derived from T cells, B-cell-depleted T cells, or PBMCs.

Deletions cut 7 bases from V and 1 base from J, with 13 bases between. This CDR3 has 14 residues. Germline V gene lookup returns CDR1 MGHDK and CDR2 SYGVNS. Study processing details: It was from reference gene primer amplification that nucleated cell counts were estimated. Only in-frame clones appear in the TCRdb table, and some are missing; sequencing was by immunoSEQ multiplex PCR. The V and J calls and the clone size are those of that table, but D and trimming were determined from the DNA. The table lists around 150,000 clones, approximately 92% of them singletons, with approximately 4.6% in the top ten.

The clonotype comes from a woman aged 45-60 years with acute or convalescent COVID-19. The rearrangement links TRBV25-1 to TRBJ2-5; D not certain. The sequencing sample was made of peripheral blood. CDR3 residues: CASTRLGTQETQYF. CDR3 in DNA: TGTGCCAGCACCCGACTCGGTACCCAAGAGACCCAGTACTTC.